Listed below are T cell receptor beta chains from one sample, sequenced in a study of regulatory T cells in long-lasting Graves disease. TCRdb passed the multiplex PCR reads through MiXCR, listing each CDR3 protein once. The profile shows around 400,000 distinct CDR3 sequences, 12% of them singletons. The same data also contributed to another study, on T cells in Graves' hyperthyroidism and ophthalmopathy.

The source material was peripheral blood mononuclear cells (PBMCs), sampled at new diagnosis, from a patient treated with antithyroid drugs. These receptors were taken from a woman in her late teens or twenties with Graves disease. Both conserved end residues are part of each CDR3. D genes are given only for firm matches. Clone size is not always given. Where it is, it says once, few, many or a class for expanded clones.

D gene: TRBD2
J gene: TRBJ2-3
V gene: TRBV11-2
clone size: -
CDR3 DNA: TGCGCCAGCAGCCTCCTAGCGGGACTTGGTGATACGCAGTATTTT
CDR3 protein: CASSLLAGLGDTQYF

D gene: TRBD1
J gene: TRBJ1-2
V gene: TRBV24-1
clone size: -
CDR3 DNA: TGTGCCACCAGTGATCTCCGGGACAGGGGGAGTAACTATGGCTACACCTTC
CDR3 protein: CATSDLRDRGSNYGYTF

D gene: TRBD2
J gene: TRBJ2-5
V gene: TRBV7-2
clone size: many
CDR3 DNA: TGTGCCAGCAGCTTAGGACTAGCTGCCGTTCAAGAGACCCAGTACTTC
CDR3 protein: CASSLGLAAVQETQYF

D gene: -
J gene: TRBJ1-2
V gene: TRBV10-3
clone size: -
CDR3 DNA: TGTGCCATCAGTGAGTCCTGGACGGCTACTAACTATGGCTACACCTTC
CDR3 protein: CAISESWTATNYGYTF

D gene: -
J gene: TRBJ1-3
V gene: TRBV6-1
clone size: many
CDR3 DNA: TGTGCCAGCAGGAAGGGCAGCTCTGGAAACACCATATATTTT
CDR3 protein: CASRKGSSGNTIYF

D gene: -
J gene: TRBJ1-5
V gene: TRBV5-4
clone size: many
CDR3 DNA: TGTGCCAGCATCGACGGGACGGACCTCAATCAGCCCCAGCATTTT
CDR3 protein: CASIDGTDLNQPQHF

D gene: -
J gene: TRBJ1-2
V gene: TRBV12-3/TRBV12-4
clone size: many
CDR3 DNA: TGTGCCAGCAGCCTCGGGGATGCGATCGGCTACACCTTC
CDR3 protein: CASSLGDAIGYTF

D gene: -
J gene: TRBJ2-1
V gene: TRBV20-1
clone size: many
CDR3 DNA: TGCAGTGCTAGGGAGTTCAGTTGGTACAATGAGCAGTTCTTC
CDR3 protein: CSAREFSWYNEQFF

D gene: -
J gene: TRBJ1-5
V gene: TRBV28
clone size: few
CDR3 DNA: TGTGCCAGCAGTTTTCAATCCTCCTGGGGGGGGGGGGTAAGCAATCAGCCCCAGCATTTT
CDR3 protein: CASSFQSSWGGGVSNQPQHF

D gene: -
J gene: TRBJ2-1
V gene: TRBV6-2/TRBV6-3
clone size: -
CDR3 DNA: TGTGCCAGCGAAGGGAATGAGCAGTTCTTC
CDR3 protein: CASEGNEQFF

D gene: -
J gene: TRBJ2-1
V gene: TRBV9
clone size: few
CDR3 DNA: TGTGCCAGCAGCTCTCCTAGCGTCACCTACAATGAGCAGTTCTTC
CDR3 protein: CASSSPSVTYNEQFF

D gene: -
J gene: TRBJ2-4
V gene: TRBV5-6
clone size: -
CDR3 DNA: TGTGCCAGCAGCTTGACCGGAAACATTCAGTACTTC
CDR3 protein: CASSLTGNIQYF

D gene: TRBD2
J gene: TRBJ2-3
V gene: TRBV29-1
clone size: -
CDR3 DNA: TGCAGCGTCCTGGGGTCTAGCGGCCTAAACACAGATACGCAGTATTTT
CDR3 protein: CSVLGSSGLNTDTQYF

D gene: -
J gene: TRBJ2-2
V gene: TRBV10-3
clone size: few
CDR3 DNA: TGTGCCATCAGTGAGGGGGGGCCGCACACCGGGGAGCTGTTTTTT
CDR3 protein: CAISEGGPHTGELFF

D gene: TRBD2
J gene: TRBJ2-1
V gene: TRBV20-1
clone size: -
CDR3 DNA: TGCAGTGCTAGAGATAGGTCTAGCGGGGGTGGGCTCGATGAGCAGTTCTTC
CDR3 protein: CSARDRSSGGGLDEQFF

D gene: -
J gene: TRBJ2-2
V gene: TRBV30
clone size: many
CDR3 DNA: TGTGCCTGGAGTACCCTGGCCCGCGGCACCGGGGAGCTGTTTTTT
CDR3 protein: CAWSTLARGTGELFF

D gene: -
J gene: TRBJ2-1
V gene: TRBV4-2
clone size: few
CDR3 DNA: TGTGCCAGCAGCCAAGATACCAGAAGCAATGAGCAGTTCTTC
CDR3 protein: CASSQDTRSNEQFF

D gene: -
J gene: TRBJ2-5
V gene: TRBV18
clone size: many
CDR3 DNA: TGTGCCAGCTCACCGGGGACCCGGGAGACCCAGTACTTC
CDR3 protein: CASSPGTRETQYF

D gene: TRBD2
J gene: TRBJ2-3
V gene: TRBV20-1
clone size: few
CDR3 DNA: TGCAGTGTCGTCATAGCGGGGCCAGATACGCAGTATTTT
CDR3 protein: CSVVIAGPDTQYF

D gene: -
J gene: TRBJ2-2
V gene: TRBV20-1
clone size: -
CDR3 DNA: TGCAGTGCTAGCCACCCGGCGCCGAACACCGGGGAGCTGTTTTTT
CDR3 protein: CSASHPAPNTGELFF

D gene: TRBD1
J gene: TRBJ2-1
V gene: TRBV28
clone size: many
CDR3 DNA: TGTGCCAGCAGAACAGGGGGTAGGATTGAGCAGTTCTTC
CDR3 protein: CASRTGGRIEQFF

D gene: -
J gene: TRBJ2-6
V gene: TRBV19
clone size: few
CDR3 DNA: TGTGCCAGTAGGGGGTTGGCAGACTTAGGCGGGGCCAACGTCCTGACTTTC
CDR3 protein: CASRGLADLGGANVLTF

D gene: -
J gene: TRBJ2-5
V gene: TRBV12-3/TRBV12-4
clone size: many
CDR3 DNA: TGTGCCAGCAGTCCGGACATCGAGACCCAGTACTTC
CDR3 protein: CASSPDIETQYF

D gene: -
J gene: TRBJ2-3
V gene: TRBV7-9
clone size: many
CDR3 DNA: TGTGCCAGCAGCTTCGGACCCTCCCAATCAACAGATACGCAGTATTTT
CDR3 protein: CASSFGPSQSTDTQYF

D gene: -
J gene: TRBJ2-1
V gene: TRBV29-1
clone size: many
CDR3 DNA: TGCAGCGTCGTAGGGACGGCTTCCTACAATGAGCAGTTCTTC
CDR3 protein: CSVVGTASYNEQFF

D gene: -
J gene: TRBJ2-3
V gene: TRBV27
clone size: many
CDR3 DNA: TGTGCCAGCAGTTTATCAGCGGGCCGGGTAGATACGCAGTATTTT
CDR3 protein: CASSLSAGRVDTQYF

D gene: -
J gene: TRBJ1-1
V gene: TRBV6-1
clone size: few
CDR3 DNA: TGTGCCAGCAGTGATCGCCGCACACAGGGACCGGAAGCTTTCTTT
CDR3 protein: CASSDRRTQGPEAFF

D gene: -
J gene: TRBJ2-3
V gene: TRBV9
clone size: -
CDR3 DNA: TGTGCCAGCAGCGAAGATTGGACAGCAGCTTATAGCACAGATACGCAGTATTTT
CDR3 protein: CASSEDWTAAYSTDTQYF

D gene: -
J gene: TRBJ1-2
V gene: TRBV27
clone size: few
CDR3 DNA: TGTGCCAGCGGATCGGACCTCTGGGACTATGGCTACACCTTC
CDR3 protein: CASGSDLWDYGYTF

D gene: -
J gene: TRBJ1-2
V gene: TRBV5-1
clone size: -
CDR3 DNA: TGTGCCAGCAGCTCGGGACAACCCTGGAGGGACTATGGCTACACCTTC
CDR3 protein: CASSSGQPWRDYGYTF

D gene: -
J gene: TRBJ1-1
V gene: TRBV28
clone size: -
CDR3 DNA: TGTGCCAGCAGTTTTGGAGCTGAAGCTTTCTTT
CDR3 protein: CASSFGAEAFF

D gene: -
J gene: TRBJ2-1
V gene: TRBV15
clone size: -
CDR3 DNA: TGTGCCACCAGCAGAGATCTAAGGGGGGGGCATGAGCAGTTCTTC
CDR3 protein: CATSRDLRGGHEQFF

D gene: TRBD1
J gene: TRBJ2-1
V gene: TRBV6-2/TRBV6-3
clone size: many
CDR3 DNA: TGTGCCAGCAGCCTGACAGGGTATGCAATCGATGAGCAGTTCTTC
CDR3 protein: CASSLTGYAIDEQFF

D gene: -
J gene: TRBJ2-1
V gene: TRBV18
clone size: few
CDR3 DNA: TGTGCCAGCTCACCACGGTTGTGGACAGAGCACAATGAGCAGTTCTTC
CDR3 protein: CASSPRLWTEHNEQFF

D gene: TRBD1
J gene: TRBJ1-4
V gene: TRBV20-1
clone size: -
CDR3 DNA: TGCAGTGCTCAGGGGGCAACTAATGAAAAACTGTTTTTT
CDR3 protein: CSAQGATNEKLFF

D gene: -
J gene: TRBJ2-1
V gene: TRBV7-9
clone size: many
CDR3 DNA: TGTGCCAGCAGCCCCCGCGTAGGGGTACTCGCCAATGAGCAGTTCTTC
CDR3 protein: CASSPRVGVLANEQFF

D gene: TRBD2
J gene: TRBJ2-1
V gene: TRBV27
clone size: many
CDR3 DNA: TGTGCCAGCAGTTTAATACCGGGGGGGCTGAATGAGCAGTTCTTC
CDR3 protein: CASSLIPGGLNEQFF

D gene: -
J gene: TRBJ1-1
V gene: TRBV29-1
clone size: many
CDR3 DNA: TGCAGCGTTGAAGTCTCACGGGACTTAGCTTTCTTT
CDR3 protein: CSVEVSRDLAFF